The TCR beta chain described here comes from a study of control samples from healthy donors and cancer patients. Assay: immunoSEQ multiplex PCR; the TCRdb copy retains only in-frame clones and omits some. The sample comprises roughly 80,000 clones, roughly 89% of which are singletons, and 4.5% to 7% rests with the top ten. The ends were cut back, 3 bases at V and 7 bases at J, with 7 bases in the middle. The CDR3 is 12 residues long. The V gene's germline CDR1 is LNHNV and CDR2 YYDKDF (reference sequence). Sequencing was done on a sample of blood. This TCR was sampled from a man over 45 in good health. The rearrangement links TRBV15 to TRBJ2-1; no clear D gene. The DNA for the CDR3 is TGTGCCACCAGCAGCCTGGATAATGAGCAGTTCTTC. As protein: CATSSLDNEQFF.